This T cell receptor beta chain is drawn from a study of OX40 agonist ivuxolimab in advanced cancers. Turning to the study itself: Earlier treatment with anti-PD-1, anti-PD-L1 or anti-CTLA-4 was permitted, and about 40% had received some.

Clones were sequenced by immunoSEQ multiplex PCR, and TCRdb holds only the in-frame ones, with some missing. The data hold under 80,000 clones, with around 89% observed a single time. This clone is a singleton in its sample. The antigen remains unidentified. With 5 bases clipped from V and 5 bases from J, the junction kept 0 bases outside the gene matches. Germline V gene lookup returns CDR1 GTSNPN and CDR2 SVGIG (reference sequence). The CDR3 spans 12 residues. With autoimmune disease history or systemic immunosuppression, patients were excluded. The study sampled blood at baseline, cycle 4 day 1, and cycle 7 day 1. Study-level results: Clonal expansion from baseline to week 6 occurred in both CD4+ and CD8+ T cells.

The genes are TRBV30 and TRBJ2-1; 10 bases are shared with TRBD2. Sequences were derived from CD4+ or CD8+ T cells sorted from blood, sampled in a trial of the OX40 agonist ivuxolimab. The TCR was taken from an adult with an advanced solid tumor such as melanoma, head and neck, liver or kidney cancer. CDR3 residues: CAWGLADNEQFF. CDR3 nucleotides: TGTGCCTGGGGACTAGCGGACAATGAGCAGTTCTTC.